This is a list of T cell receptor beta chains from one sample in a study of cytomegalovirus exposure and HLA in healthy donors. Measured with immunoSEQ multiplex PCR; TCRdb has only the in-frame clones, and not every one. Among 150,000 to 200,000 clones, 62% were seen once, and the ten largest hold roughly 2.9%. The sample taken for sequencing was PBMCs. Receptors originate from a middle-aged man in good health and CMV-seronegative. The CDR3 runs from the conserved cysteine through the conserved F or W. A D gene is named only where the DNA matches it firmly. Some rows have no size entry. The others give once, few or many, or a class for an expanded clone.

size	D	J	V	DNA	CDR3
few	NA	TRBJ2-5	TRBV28	TGTGCCAGCAGTCCGCTAGAAGAACAGCGGCTGGAGACCCAGTACTTC	CASSPLEEQRLETQYF
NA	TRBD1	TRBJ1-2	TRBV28	TGTGCCAGCAGTGCCTTCCGGGACAGGGATTATGGCTACACCTTC	CASSAFRDRDYGYTF
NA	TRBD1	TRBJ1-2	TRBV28	TGTGCCAGCAGTATCCCGGGACAGGGGGTTTATGGCTACACCTTC	CASSIPGQGVYGYTF
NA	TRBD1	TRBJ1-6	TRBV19	TGTGCAACGGGGACAGGGGTGGAAAATTCACCCCTCCACTTT	CATGTGVENSPLHF
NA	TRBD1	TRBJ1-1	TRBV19	TGTGCCAGTAGCCCAACAGGGGGCCGCACTGAAGCTTTCTTT	CASSPTGGRTEAFF
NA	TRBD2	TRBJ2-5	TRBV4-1	TGCGCCAGCAGCCAAGTCGGGGGGGCTGAGACCCAGTACTTC	CASSQVGGAETQYF
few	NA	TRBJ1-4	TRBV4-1	TGCGCCAGCAGCCAAGATGTCGGGGGTGGTGAAAAACTGTTTTTT	CASSQDVGGGEKLFF
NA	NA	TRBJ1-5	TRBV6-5	TGTGCCAGCAGGGGGCAGGCCAATCAGCCCCAGCATTTT	CASRGQANQPQHF
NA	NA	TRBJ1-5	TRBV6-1	TGTGCCAGCTCTCGACTGTCCGATCAGCCCCAGCATTTT	CASSRLSDQPQHF
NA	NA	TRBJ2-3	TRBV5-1	TGCGCCAGCAGCTTTACTCAGGGGGGTACTGGCGATACGCAGTATTTT	CASSFTQGGTGDTQYF
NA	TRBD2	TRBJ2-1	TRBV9	TGTGCCAGCAGTCGCACTAGCGTCAACAATGAGCAGTTCTTC	CASSRTSVNNEQFF
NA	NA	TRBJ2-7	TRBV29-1	TGCAGCGTTTTCTCCTCCTACGAGCAGTACTTC	CSVFSSYEQYF
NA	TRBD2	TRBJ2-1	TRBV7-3	TGTGCCAGCAGCTTTACTAGCGGGAGGGCCAATGAGCAGTTCTTC	CASSFTSGRANEQFF
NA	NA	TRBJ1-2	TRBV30	TGTGCCTGGAGCGCGACTCTCCCCAACTATGGCTACACCTTC	CAWSATLPNYGYTF
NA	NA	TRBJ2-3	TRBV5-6	TGTGCCAGCAGCCGTGGTGGGGGGAGCAGGGATACGCAGTATTTT	CASSRGGGSRDTQYF
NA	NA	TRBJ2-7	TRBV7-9	TGTGCCAGCAGTCCCGGCCGAGGCGGGGTCTACGAGCAGTACTTC	CASSPGRGGVYEQYF
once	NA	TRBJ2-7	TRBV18	TGTGCCAGCTCACCGTCATCCCGGGGGAACTTCTACGAGCAGTACTTC	CASSPSSRGNFYEQYF
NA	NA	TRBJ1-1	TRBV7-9	TGTGCCAGCAGCCAGGGACTGACTGAAGCTTTCTTT	CASSQGLTEAFF
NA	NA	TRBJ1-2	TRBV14	TGTGCCAGCAGCCAAGATCAGGTCGGCAGGGTTGGTGGCTACACCTTC	CASSQDQVGRVGGYTF
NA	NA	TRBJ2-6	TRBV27	TGTGCCAGCAGCCCGACTAGGTCTGGGGCCAACGTCCTGACTTTC	CASSPTRSGANVLTF
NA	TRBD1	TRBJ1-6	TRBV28	TGTGCCAGCAGTTTTTCGGACAGGGAGAAATCACCCCTCCACTTT	CASSFSDREKSPLHF
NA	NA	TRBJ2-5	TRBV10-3	TGTGCCACTCGGAGTGCGCTGGAGGAGCAGTACTTC	CATRSALEEQYF
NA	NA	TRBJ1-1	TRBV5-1	TGCGCCAGCAGCTTGAGAGAGAACACTGAAGCTTTCTTT	CASSLRENTEAFF
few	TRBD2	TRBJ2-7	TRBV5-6	TGTGCCAGCAGCTTCCCACTGCGGGGGGGCCGGTACGAGCAGTACTTC	CASSFPLRGGRYEQYF
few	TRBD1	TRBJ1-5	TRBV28	TGTGCCAGCAAGACAGGGGGCCGGTATAGCAATCAGCCCCAGCATTTT	CASKTGGRYSNQPQHF
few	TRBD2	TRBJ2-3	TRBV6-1	TGTGCCAGCAGTCTTCAGCGGGGGATCACAGATACGCAGTATTTT	CASSLQRGITDTQYF
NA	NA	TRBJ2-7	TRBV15	TGTGCCACCAGCAGAGACCGTGCGCTGGTCGAGCAGTACTTC	CATSRDRALVEQYF
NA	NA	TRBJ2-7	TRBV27	TGTGCCAGCAGTTCTCGCGGGGTCTACGAGCAGTACTTC	CASSSRGVYEQYF
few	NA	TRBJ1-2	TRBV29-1	TGCAGCGCTTCCCTAACAGGGTTTGGCTACACCTTC	CSASLTGFGYTF
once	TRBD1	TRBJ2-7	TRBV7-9	TGTGCCAGCAGCTCCCCAGGGGACAGGGGTTCGTACGAGCAGTACTTC	CASSSPGDRGSYEQYF
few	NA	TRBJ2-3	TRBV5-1	TGCGCCAGCAGCTTGGAGAGTTCTAGCACAGATACGCAGTATTTT	CASSLESSSTDTQYF